This TCR beta chain came from a study of CD8 T cells in ankylosing spondylitis. Study-level results: A subset of motif variants has previously been described in the synovial fluid and blood of reactive arthritis. Within ankylosing spondylitis blood, a TCR beta motif made up of seven to nine highly homologous variants appeared to be characteristic. Disease-associated clones were reportedly significantly overrepresented in matched ankylosing spondylitis synovial fluid. CD8+ cells made up the disease-linked clones, which were relatively rare in peripheral blood.

The CDR3 consists of 16 residues. J lost 10 bases, V lost 4 bases, and 10 bases had no gene match. Details on this clonotype: Its antigen is still unknown.

Preparation of TCR beta libraries was done by quantitative 5'-RACE with molecular barcodes. TCRdb re-analysed the 5' RACE reads in MiXCR, keeping a single row per CDR3 protein. The sample lists 470,000 or so distinct CDR3 sequences, approximately 26% occurring once. The chain uses TRBV12-3 or TRBV12-4 and TRBJ2-1; 13 nucleotides agree with TRBD2. The clonotype originates from a male donor with ankylosing spondylitis. The sample taken for sequencing was blood, either unsorted or a sorted T cell fraction (not recorded which). CDR3 amino acids: CASSSSGTSGVLEQFF. CDR3 in DNA: TGTGCCAGCAGTTCCTCCGGGACTAGCGGGGTATTGGAGCAGTTCTTC.